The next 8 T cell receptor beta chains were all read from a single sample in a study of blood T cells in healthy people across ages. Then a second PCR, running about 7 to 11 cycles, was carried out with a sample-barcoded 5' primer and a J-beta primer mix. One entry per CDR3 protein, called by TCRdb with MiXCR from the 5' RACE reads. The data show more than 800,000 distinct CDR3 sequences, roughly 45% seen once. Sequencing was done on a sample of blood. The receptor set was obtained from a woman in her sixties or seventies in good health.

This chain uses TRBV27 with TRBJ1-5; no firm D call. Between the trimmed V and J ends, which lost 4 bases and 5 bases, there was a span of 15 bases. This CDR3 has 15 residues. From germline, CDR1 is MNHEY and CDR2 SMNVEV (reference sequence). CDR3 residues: CASSSLPGSDQPQHF. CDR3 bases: TGTGCCAGCAGTTCCCTACCGGGGTCGGATCAGCCCCAGCATTTT.

The CDR3 sequence is CASSRDIAYNSPLHF. The CDR3 coding sequence is TGTGCCAGCAGCAGAGACATTGCCTATAATTCACCCCTCCACTTT. The rearrangement joins TRBV3-1 to TRBJ1-6; D gene uncertain. V dropped 5 bases and J dropped 2 bases, with 10 bases sitting between them. The CDR3 totals 15 residues. Germline CDR1 LGHDT, CDR2 YNNKEL (reference sequence).

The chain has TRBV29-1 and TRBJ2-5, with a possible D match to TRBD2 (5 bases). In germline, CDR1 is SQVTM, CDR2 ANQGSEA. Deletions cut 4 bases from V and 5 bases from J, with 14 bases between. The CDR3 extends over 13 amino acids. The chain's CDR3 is CSVAIRGYETQYF. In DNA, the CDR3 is TGCAGCGTTGCCATCCGAGGGTATGAGACCCAGTACTTC.

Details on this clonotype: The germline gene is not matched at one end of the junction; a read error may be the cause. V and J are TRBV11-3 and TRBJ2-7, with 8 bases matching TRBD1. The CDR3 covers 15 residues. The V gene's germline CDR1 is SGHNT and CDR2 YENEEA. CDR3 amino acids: CASSSGQGFAYEQYF. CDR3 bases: TGTGCCAGCAGCTCCGGACAGGGCTTCGCCTACGAGCAGTACTTT.

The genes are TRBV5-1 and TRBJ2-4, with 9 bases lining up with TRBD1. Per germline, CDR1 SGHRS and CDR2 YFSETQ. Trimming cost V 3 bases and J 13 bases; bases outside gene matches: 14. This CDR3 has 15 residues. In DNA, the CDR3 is TGCGCCAGCAGCTGGCTGGAAGGACAGGGGCACCAGCAGTACTTC. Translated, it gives CASSWLEGQGHQQYF.

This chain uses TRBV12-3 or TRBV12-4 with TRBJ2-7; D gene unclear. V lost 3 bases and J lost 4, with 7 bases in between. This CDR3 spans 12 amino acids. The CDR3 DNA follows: TGTGCCAGCAGTTTCGTGCCGTACGAGCAGTACTTC. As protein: CASSFVPYEQYF.

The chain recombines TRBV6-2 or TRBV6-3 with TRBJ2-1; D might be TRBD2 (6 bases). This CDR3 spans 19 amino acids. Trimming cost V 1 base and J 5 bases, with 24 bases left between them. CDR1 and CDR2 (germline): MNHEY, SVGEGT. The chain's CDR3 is CASSYLGVVAGRKNNEQFF. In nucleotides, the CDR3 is TGTGCCAGCAGTTACTTAGGCGTGGTGGCGGGAAGGAAAAACAATGAGCAGTTCTTC.

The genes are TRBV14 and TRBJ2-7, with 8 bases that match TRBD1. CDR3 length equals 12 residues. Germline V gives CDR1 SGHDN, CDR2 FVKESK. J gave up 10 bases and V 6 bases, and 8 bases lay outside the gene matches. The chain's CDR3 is CASRLTGGTQYF. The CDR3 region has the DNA TGTGCCAGCAGACTCACAGGGGGTACCCAGTACTTC.